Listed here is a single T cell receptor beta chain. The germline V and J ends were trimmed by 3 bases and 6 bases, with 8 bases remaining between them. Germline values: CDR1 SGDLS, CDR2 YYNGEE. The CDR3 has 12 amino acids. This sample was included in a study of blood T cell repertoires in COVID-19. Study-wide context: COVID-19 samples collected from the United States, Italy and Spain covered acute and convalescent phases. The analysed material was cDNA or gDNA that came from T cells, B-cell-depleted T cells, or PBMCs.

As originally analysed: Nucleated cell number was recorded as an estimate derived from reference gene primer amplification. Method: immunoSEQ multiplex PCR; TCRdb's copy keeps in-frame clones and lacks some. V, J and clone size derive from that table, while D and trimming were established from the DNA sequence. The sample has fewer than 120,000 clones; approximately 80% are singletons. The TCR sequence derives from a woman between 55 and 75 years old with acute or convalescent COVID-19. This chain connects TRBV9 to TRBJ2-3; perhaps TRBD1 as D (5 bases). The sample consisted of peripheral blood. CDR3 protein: CASSASGDTQYF. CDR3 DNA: TGTGCCAGCAGCGCCTCAGGGGATACGCAGTATTTT.